This is a list of T cell receptor beta chains from one sample in a study of cytomegalovirus exposure and HLA in healthy donors. Clones were sequenced by immunoSEQ multiplex PCR, and TCRdb holds only the in-frame ones, with some missing. In the table there are about 220,000 clones, 75% to 80% of which are singletons. The specimen sequenced was PBMCs. Receptor source: a male donor in good health and CMV-seronegative. Both conserved end residues are part of each CDR3. D genes are given only for firm matches. Part of the rows lack a size; the others show once, few, many or a class for expanded clones.

>once|TRBJ1-2|NA|12|TRBV28
CASSTRVYGYTF
TGTGCCAGCAGTACCAGGGTCTATGGCTACACCTTC
>NA|TRBJ2-5|TRBD2|18|TRBV7-2
CASSLGALAGGHTETQYF
TGTGCCAGCAGCTTAGGGGCACTAGCGGGGGGCCATACGGAGACCCAGTACTTC
>NA|TRBJ2-7|TRBD1|14|TRBV27
CASSKGQGIFEQYF
TGTGCCAGCAGTAAAGGACAGGGGATATTCGAGCAGTACTTC
>NA|TRBJ2-6|NA|20|TRBV19
CASSINVRGRLNSGANVLTF
TGTGCCAGTAGTATAAACGTTAGGGGCCGTTTAAACTCTGGGGCCAACGTCCTGACTTTC
>NA|TRBJ1-1|NA|15|TRBV9
CASSVGGTENTEAFF
TGTGCCAGCAGCGTAGGAGGTACTGAGAACACTGAAGCTTTCTTT
>NA|TRBJ2-7|TRBD1|15|TRBV27
CASSPRQGVLYEQYF
TGTGCCAGCAGTCCTCGACAGGGGGTATTGTACGAGCAGTACTTC
>once|TRBJ2-5|NA|12|TRBV7-2
CASSPDGETQYF
TGTGCCAGCAGCCCCGACGGGGAGACCCAGTACTTC
>NA|TRBJ1-1|NA|14|TRBV5-1
CASSGQGGDTEAFF
TGCGCCAGCAGCGGGCAGGGAGGGGACACTGAAGCTTTCTTT
>few|TRBJ2-7|TRBD2|15|TRBV7-9
CASRPTSGVSYEQYF
TGTGCCAGCAGACCGACTAGCGGGGTTTCTTACGAGCAGTACTTC
>NA|TRBJ1-5|TRBD1|16|TRBV6-1
CASSGHEGQGGQPQHF
TGTGCCAGCAGTGGGCATGAGGGACAGGGGGGTCAGCCCCAGCATTTT
>NA|TRBJ2-7|TRBD1|15|TRBV25-1
CASSVGQGASYEQYF
TGTGCCAGCAGTGTGGGACAGGGGGCATCCTACGAGCAGTACTTC
>NA|TRBJ1-1|TRBD1|14|TRBV4-1
CASSQDRVNTEAFF
TGCGCCAGCAGCCAGGACAGGGTGAACACTGAAGCTTTCTTT
>NA|TRBJ1-3|TRBD1|15|TRBV5-6
CASSSTGGTGNTIYF
TGTGCCAGCAGCTCAACAGGGGGTACTGGAAACACCATATATTTT
>few|TRBJ1-1|TRBD1|16|TRBV7-2
CASSLVTGVMNTEAFF
TGTGCCAGCAGCTTAGTCACAGGGGTAATGAACACTGAAGCTTTCTTT
>NA|TRBJ2-7|TRBD1|16|TRBV5-6
CASSAGSGTDDYEQYF
TGTGCCAGCAGCGCAGGGTCGGGGACAGACGACTACGAGCAGTACTTC
>NA|TRBJ1-3|TRBD1|15|TRBV6-5
CASSYDTGGGNTIYF
TGTGCCAGCAGTTACGATACAGGGGGTGGAAACACCATATATTTT
>NA|TRBJ1-2|NA|14|TRBV27
CASSQGGPNYGYTF
TGTGCCAGCAGCCAGGGTGGCCCTAACTATGGCTACACCTTC
>NA|TRBJ1-4|NA|15|TRBV27
CASGPGGLPNEKLFF
TGTGCCAGCGGCCCCGGCGGACTTCCCAATGAAAAACTGTTTTTT
>NA|TRBJ2-3|NA|16|TRBV27
CASSLVQAQPTDTQYF
TGTGCCAGCAGTTTGGTACAGGCGCAGCCCACAGATACGCAGTATTTT
>NA|TRBJ1-4|TRBD1|13|TRBV29-1
CSVDRGRGEKLFF
TGCAGCGTTGATAGGGGGCGCGGAGAAAAACTGTTTTTT
>NA|TRBJ2-3|TRBD1|15|TRBV4-3
CASSQEGQGADTQYF
TGCGCCAGCAGCCAAGAGGGACAGGGGGCAGATACGCAGTATTTT
>NA|TRBJ2-1|NA|14|TRBV29-1
CSVGQPPSYNEQFF
TGCAGCGTTGGACAGCCCCCCTCCTACAATGAGCAGTTCTTC
>few|TRBJ1-6|TRBD1|14|TRBV5-8
CASSLTGGNSPLHF
TGTGCCAGCAGCTTGACAGGGGGTAATTCACCCCTCCACTTT
>NA|TRBJ2-1|TRBD2|16|TRBV7-8
CASSLEAAGRYNEQFF
TGTGCCAGCAGCTTAGAAGCAGCGGGAAGATACAATGAGCAGTTCTTC
>few|TRBJ1-2|TRBD1|14|TRBV29-1
CSVEARTGGGGYTF
TGCAGCGTTGAAGCCCGGACAGGGGGCGGTGGCTACACCTTC
>NA|TRBJ1-1|NA|14|TRBV6-1
CASSEAGVYTEAFF
TGTGCCAGCAGTGAAGCAGGAGTATATACTGAAGCTTTCTTT
>NA|TRBJ2-7|TRBD1|15|TRBV14
CASSQSLGQTYEQYF
TGTGCCAGCAGCCAGAGCCTGGGACAGACCTACGAGCAGTACTTC
>NA|TRBJ2-5|TRBD1|15|TRBV19
CASSPGGAGSETQYF
TGTGCCAGTAGTCCAGGGGGCGCGGGTTCAGAGACCCAGTACTTC
>few|TRBJ1-3|TRBD1|14|TRBV5-4
CAISRGLSGNTIYF
TGTGCCATCTCGAGGGGGCTCTCTGGAAACACCATATATTTT
>NA|TRBJ2-5|NA|13|TRBV28
CASNNPPQETQYF
TGTGCCAGCAACAACCCCCCCCAAGAGACCCAGTACTTC
>NA|TRBJ2-2|TRBD2|16|TRBV6-5
CASSYATSGNTGELFF
TGTGCCAGCAGTTACGCGACTAGCGGGAACACCGGGGAGCTGTTTTTT
>NA|TRBJ1-1|TRBD1|11|TRBV18
CASRQGTEAFF
TGTGCCAGCCGACAGGGAACTGAAGCTTTCTTT